The T cell receptor (beta chain) described here comes from a study of blood T cell repertoires in COVID-19. The overall study: Samples taken during acute and convalescent COVID-19 were collected in the United States, Italy and Spain. From T cells, B-cell-depleted T cells, or PBMCs came the material, which was cDNA or gDNA.

This CDR3 contains 14 residues. CDR1 and CDR2 (germline): LNHDA, SQIVND (reference sequence). Trimming shortened V by 0 bases and J by 4 bases, and 9 bases separated the two germline ends. Study processing details: For nucleated cells, counts were estimated from reference gene primer amplification. Sequencing used immunoSEQ multiplex PCR; TCRdb keeps in-frame clones, though not all of them. That table furnishes V, J and clone size, whereas the DNA furnished D and trimming. This repertoire shows about 73,000 clones, 90% found once; its top ten account for 15% to 20%. V and J are TRBV19 and TRBJ1-2; unclear D gene. This TCR came from a woman older than 75 with active or convalescent COVID-19. The sample taken for sequencing was peripheral blood. This CDR3 is CASSIDSVAYGYTF. CDR3 in DNA: TGTGCCAGTAGTATAGATAGCGTTGCCTATGGCTACACCTTC.